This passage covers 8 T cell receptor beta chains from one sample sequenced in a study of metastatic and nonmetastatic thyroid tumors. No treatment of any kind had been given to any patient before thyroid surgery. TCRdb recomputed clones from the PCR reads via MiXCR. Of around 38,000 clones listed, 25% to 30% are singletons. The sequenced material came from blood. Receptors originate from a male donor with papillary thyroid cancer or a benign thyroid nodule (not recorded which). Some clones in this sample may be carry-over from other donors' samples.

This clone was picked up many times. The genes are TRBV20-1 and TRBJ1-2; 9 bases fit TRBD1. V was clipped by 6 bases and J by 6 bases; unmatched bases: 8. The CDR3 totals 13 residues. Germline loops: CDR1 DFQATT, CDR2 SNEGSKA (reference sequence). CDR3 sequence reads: CSANRGRMDGYTF. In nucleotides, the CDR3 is TGCAGTGCCAACAGGGGGCGAATGGATGGCTACACCTTC.

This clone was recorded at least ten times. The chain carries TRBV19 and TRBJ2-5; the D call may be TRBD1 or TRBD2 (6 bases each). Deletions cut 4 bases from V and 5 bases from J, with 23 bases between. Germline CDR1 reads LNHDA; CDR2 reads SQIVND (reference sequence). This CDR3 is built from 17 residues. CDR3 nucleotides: TGTGCCAGTAGTACCGAGTTCTCGGGGGCGCGACGGGAGACCCAGTACTTC. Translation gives CASSTEFSGARRETQYF.

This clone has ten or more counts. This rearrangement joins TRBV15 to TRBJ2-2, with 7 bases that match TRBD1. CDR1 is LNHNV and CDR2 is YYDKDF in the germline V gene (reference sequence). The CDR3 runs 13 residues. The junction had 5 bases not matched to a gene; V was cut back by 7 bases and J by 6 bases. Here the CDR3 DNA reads TGTGCCACCAAGACAGGGCGGGCCGGGGAGCTGTTTTTT. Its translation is CATKTGRAGELFF.

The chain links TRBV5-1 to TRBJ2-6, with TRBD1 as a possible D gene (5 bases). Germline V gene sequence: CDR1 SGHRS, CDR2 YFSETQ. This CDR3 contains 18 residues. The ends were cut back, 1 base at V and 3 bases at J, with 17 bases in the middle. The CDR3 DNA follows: TGCGCCAGCAGCTTGTTTACCAGGGTAGCTGGTGGGGCCAACGTCCTGACTTTC. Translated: CASSLFTRVAGGANVLTF.

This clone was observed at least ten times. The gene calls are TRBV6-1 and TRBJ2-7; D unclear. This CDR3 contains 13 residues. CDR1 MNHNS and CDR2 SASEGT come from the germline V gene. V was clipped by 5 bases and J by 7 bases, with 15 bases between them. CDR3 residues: CASSSLLGLEQYF. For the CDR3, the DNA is TGTGCCAGCAGTTCTCTCTTGGGGTTGGAGCAGTACTTC.

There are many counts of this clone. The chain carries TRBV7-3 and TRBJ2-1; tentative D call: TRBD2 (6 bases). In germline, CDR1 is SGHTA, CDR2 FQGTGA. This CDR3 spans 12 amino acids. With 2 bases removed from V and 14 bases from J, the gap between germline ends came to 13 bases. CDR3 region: CASSLFGREKFF. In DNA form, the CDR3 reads TGTGCCAGCAGCTTATTCGGGCGGGAAAAGTTCTTC.

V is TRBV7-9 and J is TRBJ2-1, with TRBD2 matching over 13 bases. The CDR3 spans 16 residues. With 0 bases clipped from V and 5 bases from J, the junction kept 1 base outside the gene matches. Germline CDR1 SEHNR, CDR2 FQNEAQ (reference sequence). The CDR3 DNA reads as TGTGCCAGCAGCTTAGCCGGGACTAGCGGGAACAATGAGCAGTTCTTC. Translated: CASSLAGTSGNNEQFF.

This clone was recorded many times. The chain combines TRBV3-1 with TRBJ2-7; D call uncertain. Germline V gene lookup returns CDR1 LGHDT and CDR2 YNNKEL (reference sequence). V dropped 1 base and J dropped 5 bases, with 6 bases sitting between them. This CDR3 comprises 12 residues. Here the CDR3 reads CASSQGWNEQYF. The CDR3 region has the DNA TGTGCCAGCAGCCAAGGGTGGAACGAGCAGTACTTC.